This TCR beta chain is from a study of cytomegalovirus exposure and HLA in healthy donors. PCR amplification relied on 60 Vbeta primers (plus 13 Jbeta primers). The method was immunoSEQ multiplex PCR; TCRdb's version includes in-frame clones alone and lacks a portion of them. The sample includes about 160,000 clones, about four fifths of them seen just once. General study findings and limits: It has been reported that TCR beta sequences accurately predicted the HLA-A and HLA-B alleles of most subjects.

This CDR3 is built from 16 residues. Germline V gene data show CDR1 as KGHSH and CDR2 as LQKENI. J lost 2 bases, V lost 3 bases, and 8 bases had no gene match. With regard to this clone: Its target is not known.

This chain connects TRBV18 to TRBJ2-3, with 7 bases lining up with TRBD2. The sequencing sample was made of PBMCs. The receptor was derived from a woman between 45 and 65 years old in good health and CMV-seronegative. The chain's CDR3 is CASSPQGAGYTDTQYF. The CDR3 DNA reads TGTGCCAGCTCACCCCAAGGAGCGGGGTACACAGATACGCAGTATTTT.